The rows below give T cell receptor beta chains drawn from one sample of a study of Ad26.COV2.S vaccination and SARS-CoV-2 variants. Some clones are missing from TCRdb's copy, which holds only in-frame ones; the method was immunoSEQ multiplex PCR. This table has about 370,000 clones, roughly 90% appearing once. This material consisted of peripheral blood, taken in a trial of Ad26.COV2.S vaccine versus placebo. The receptors originated from a person between 18 and 59 years old who received the Ad26.COV2.S COVID-19 vaccine or a placebo. CDR3s leave out the opening cysteine and the closing phenylalanine or tryptophan. Fields, in order: V gene, J gene, CDR3 protein.

TRBV5-1,TRBJ2-7,ASSLFGRGTDEQY
TRBV4-1,TRBJ2-1,ASSQVIHYNEQF
TRBV7-2,TRBJ2-2,ASSPGQVNTGELF
TRBV5-6,TRBJ2-3,ASSLPGNTQY
TRBV9,TRBJ2-4,ASSVGIRDKNIQY
TRBV7-3,TRBJ2-2,ASSLGTGRNRELF
TRBV5-4,TRBJ2-1,ASSLGTRTLNEQF
TRBV25-1,TRBJ1-6,ASRGVGYRNSPLH
TRBV4-2,TRBJ1-2,ASSRTSNYGYT
TRBV5-1,TRBJ2-3,ASSLGMSGSLTDTQY
TRBV28,TRBJ2-7,ASSVRDYFYEQY
TRBV27,TRBJ2-1,ASSIGLAGSEQF
TRBV28,TRBJ1-2,ASSLPEIGTDGHYGYT
TRBV30,TRBJ1-1,AWNRGLNTEAF
TRBV3-1/TRBV3-2,TRBJ2-2,ASSQAGGRTGELF
TRBV5-4,TRBJ1-2,ASSLGQGIYGYT
TRBV10-2,TRBJ2-1,ASSLAGGPNEQF
TRBV11-3,TRBJ2-7,ASTRTSGIPDSYEQY
TRBV5-6,TRBJ2-3,ASSTGLADTDTQY
TRBV29-1,TRBJ2-7,SVVASYEQY
TRBV3-1/TRBV3-2,TRBJ2-4,ASSQVVRALRREQY
TRBV27,TRBJ1-1,ASSVGTGLNTEAF
TRBV9,TRBJ1-6,ASSVVSNSPLH
TRBV30,TRBJ1-2,AWGGVGRDGYT
TRBV18,TRBJ2-3,ASSPIAGRTYTDTQY
TRBV6-1,TRBJ2-3,ASSELLAASTDTQY
TRBV9,TRBJ1-4,ASSVGANEKLF
TRBV6-2/TRBV6-3,TRBJ1-1,ASSPSGTEAF
TRBV3-1/TRBV3-2,TRBJ2-7,ASSQILAGGIDEQY
TRBV20-1,TRBJ2-7,SASENEQY
TRBV7-2,TRBJ2-3,ASSPRRRGTDTQY
TRBV5-4,TRBJ2-5,ASSRGQGLQETQY
TRBV28,TRBJ2-3,ASSTLTLTQY
TRBV19,TRBJ1-1,ASSIKRPGAGAF
TRBV7-9,TRBJ2-2,ASGLPNGELF
TRBV24-1,TRBJ2-7,ATSDATQVGQRWYEQY
TRBV19,TRBJ2-7,ASSREGTSGSYEQY
TRBV19,TRBJ2-5,ASSIVAGGMETQY
TRBV11-3,TRBJ2-6,ASSLDATNSGANVLT
TRBV4-3,TRBJ1-1,ASSQDQGYTEAF
TRBV7-9,TRBJ2-7,ASSPGTGTYEQY
TRBV7-9,TRBJ2-5,ASSYQETQY
TRBV6-1,TRBJ2-5,ASSEASGGQETQY
TRBV6-2/TRBV6-3,TRBJ2-3,ASSYRPSGRGTDTQY
TRBV18,TRBJ2-5,ASSRTGPQETQY
TRBV19,TRBJ1-2,ASSTFTYGYT
TRBV5-4,TRBJ2-3,ASSHGRPTDTQY
TRBV5-5,TRBJ2-1,ASSLVGVGLADSSYNEQF
TRBV23-1,TRBJ1-3,ASSLRRTDSGNTIY
TRBV28,TRBJ2-7,ASSLPRTSGNSYEQY
TRBV4-2,TRBJ2-5,ASSQGGLGGRGETQY